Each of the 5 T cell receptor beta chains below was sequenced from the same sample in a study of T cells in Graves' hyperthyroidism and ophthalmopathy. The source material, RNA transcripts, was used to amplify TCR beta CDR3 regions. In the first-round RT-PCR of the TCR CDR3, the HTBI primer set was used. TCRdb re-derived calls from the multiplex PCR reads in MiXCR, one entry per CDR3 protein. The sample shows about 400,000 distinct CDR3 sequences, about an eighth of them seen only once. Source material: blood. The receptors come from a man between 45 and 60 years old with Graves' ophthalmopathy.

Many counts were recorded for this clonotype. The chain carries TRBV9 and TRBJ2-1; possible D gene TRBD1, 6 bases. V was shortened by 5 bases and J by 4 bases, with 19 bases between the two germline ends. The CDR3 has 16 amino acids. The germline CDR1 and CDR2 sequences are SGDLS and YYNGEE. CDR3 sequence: CASRDPTGTTYNEQFF. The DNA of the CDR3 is TGTGCCAGCAGAGACCCTACCGGGACAACATACAATGAGCAGTTCTTC.

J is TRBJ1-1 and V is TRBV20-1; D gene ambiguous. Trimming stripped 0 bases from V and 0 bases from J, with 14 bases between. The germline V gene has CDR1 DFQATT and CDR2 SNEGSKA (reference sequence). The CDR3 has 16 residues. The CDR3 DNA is TGCAGTGCTAGAGATGGGCCCAGAAACATGAACACTGAAGCTTTCTTT. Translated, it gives CSARDGPRNMNTEAFF.

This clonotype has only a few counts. In nucleotides, the CDR3 is TGTGCTAGTGGTTTGGTATTAGCTAGCGGAAGCTCCTACAATGAGCAGTTCTTC. It encodes CASGLVLASGSSYNEQFF. This rearrangement joins TRBV12-5 to TRBJ2-1; TRBD2 matches 7 bases. J gave up 0 bases and V 0 bases, and 8 bases lay outside the gene matches. This CDR3 has 18 amino acids. The germline V gene has CDR1 LGHNT and CDR2 FRNRAP. Complete variable domain (other parts from reference TRBV12-5 and TRBJ2-1): DARVTQTPRHKVTEMGQEVTMRCQPILGHNTVFWYRQTMMQGLELLAYFRNRAPLDDSGMPKDRFSAEMPDATLATLKIQPSEPRDSAVYFCASGLVLASGSSYNEQFFGPGTRLTVL.

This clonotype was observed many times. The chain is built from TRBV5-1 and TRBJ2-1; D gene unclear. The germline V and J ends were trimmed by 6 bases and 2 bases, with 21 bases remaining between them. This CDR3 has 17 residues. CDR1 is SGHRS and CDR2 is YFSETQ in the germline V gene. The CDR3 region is CASTHISPAEPYNEQFF. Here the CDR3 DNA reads TGCGCCAGCACCCATATCTCTCCCGCGGAGCCCTACAATGAGCAGTTCTTC.

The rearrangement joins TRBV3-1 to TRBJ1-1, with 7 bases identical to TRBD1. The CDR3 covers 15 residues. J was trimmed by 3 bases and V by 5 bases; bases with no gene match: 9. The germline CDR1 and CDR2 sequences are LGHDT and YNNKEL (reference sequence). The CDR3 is CASSVGSGGDTEAFF. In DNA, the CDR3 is TGTGCCAGCAGCGTAGGGTCAGGGGGGGACACTGAAGCTTTCTTT.